This paragraph covers one TCR beta chain sequence. This sample was taken from a study of blood T cell repertoires in COVID-19. CDR1 and CDR2 from the germline V gene are MGHRA and YSYEKL. This CDR3 has 15 amino acids. Trimming shortened V by 4 bases and J by 4 bases, and 14 bases separated the two germline ends. Under the authors' procedure: Nucleated cell counts were estimated from reference gene primer amplification. Sequenced by immunoSEQ multiplex PCR; TCRdb stores in-frame clones only, minus some. The V and J calls and clone size are taken from that table; D and trimming were inferred from the DNA. The profile shows about 150,000 clones, roughly 90% of them singletons.

The chain recombines TRBV4-1 with TRBJ1-3; D not resolved. This sequence originates from a man aged 55 to 70 with active or convalescent COVID-19. Specimen: peripheral blood. CDR3 nucleotide sequence: TGCGCCAGCAGCCTAGCCCCGACGGTCGGAAACACCATATATTTT. It encodes CASSLAPTVGNTIYF.